This is a list of T cell receptor beta chains from one sample in a study of CD8 T cells in ankylosing spondylitis. TCRdb reanalysed the 5' RACE reads using MiXCR and keeps one entry per CDR3 protein. The sample holds about 160,000 distinct CDR3 sequences, about a sixth seen once. Material: blood, either unsorted or a sorted T cell fraction (not recorded which). All receptors come from a male donor with ankylosing spondylitis or in good health (not recorded which). The CDR3 runs from the conserved cysteine through the conserved F or W. The order of the fields is clone size, D gene, V gene, J gene, CDR3 protein, CDR3 DNA. The D gene is left open where the match is weak. A clone size is listed for some rows: how often the clone was seen (once, few, many), or a class if it is expanded.

clone size: many; D gene: .; V gene: TRBV30; J gene: TRBJ1-1; CDR3 protein: CAWEAMNTEAFF; CDR3 DNA: TGTGCCTGGGAGGCAATGAACACTGAAGCTTTCTTT
clone size: .; D gene: TRBD2; V gene: TRBV20-1; J gene: TRBJ2-2; CDR3 protein: CSARGPSGRLIGELFF; CDR3 DNA: TGCAGTGCTAGAGGTCCTAGCGGGAGATTAATCGGGGAGCTGTTTTTT
clone size: many; D gene: .; V gene: TRBV20-1; J gene: TRBJ2-3; CDR3 protein: CSGSLGSTDTQYF; CDR3 DNA: TGCAGTGGGTCCCTTGGCAGCACAGATACGCAGTATTTT
clone size: few; D gene: .; V gene: TRBV6-1; J gene: TRBJ1-4; CDR3 protein: CASTVRILNEKLFF; CDR3 DNA: TGTGCCAGCACAGTGCGAATCCTTAACGAAAAACTGTTTTTT
clone size: .; D gene: TRBD1; V gene: TRBV15; J gene: TRBJ2-1; CDR3 protein: CATRKGAGGHRDEQFF; CDR3 DNA: TGTGCCACCAGGAAGGGGGCCGGAGGTCACAGAGATGAGCAGTTCTTC
clone size: .; D gene: TRBD2; V gene: TRBV5-5; J gene: TRBJ2-5; CDR3 protein: CASSLGQRDFQETQYF; CDR3 DNA: TGTGCCAGCAGCTTGGGGCAGCGGGACTTCCAAGAGACCCAGTACTTC
clone size: .; D gene: .; V gene: TRBV2; J gene: TRBJ2-5; CDR3 protein: CASSLTSQETQYF; CDR3 DNA: TGTGCCAGCAGTTTGACTAGTCAAGAGACCCAGTACTTC
clone size: .; D gene: .; V gene: TRBV11-2; J gene: TRBJ2-7; CDR3 protein: CASTKGLVYEQYF; CDR3 DNA: TGTGCCAGCACCAAGGGACTCGTCTACGAGCAGTACTTC
clone size: many; D gene: .; V gene: TRBV4-1; J gene: TRBJ1-4; CDR3 protein: CASSPGVGTTNEKLFF; CDR3 DNA: TGCGCCAGCAGCCCCGGAGTAGGGACAACTAATGAAAAACTGTTTTTT
clone size: .; D gene: TRBD2; V gene: TRBV11-2; J gene: TRBJ2-5; CDR3 protein: CASSIGLAGFQETQYF; CDR3 DNA: TGTGCCAGCAGCATCGGACTAGCGGGATTCCAAGAGACCCAGTACTTC
clone size: many; D gene: TRBD1; V gene: TRBV5-1; J gene: TRBJ1-6; CDR3 protein: CASSLRGQQNSPLHF; CDR3 DNA: TGCGCCAGCAGCTTGCGGGGACAGCAAAATTCACCCCTCCACTTT
clone size: many; D gene: TRBD2; V gene: TRBV20-1; J gene: TRBJ2-1; CDR3 protein: CSAKLARYNEQFF; CDR3 DNA: TGCAGTGCTAAACTAGCGCGTTACAATGAGCAGTTCTTC
clone size: many; D gene: TRBD2; V gene: TRBV28; J gene: TRBJ2-1; CDR3 protein: CASSLPPGLAGGNEQFF; CDR3 DNA: TGTGCCAGCAGTTTACCCCCGGGACTAGCGGGAGGCAATGAGCAGTTCTTC
clone size: few; D gene: .; V gene: TRBV12-3/TRBV12-4; J gene: TRBJ2-5; CDR3 protein: CASSGSETQYF; CDR3 DNA: TGTGCCAGCAGTGGATCAGAGACCCAGTACTTC
clone size: many; D gene: .; V gene: TRBV5-6; J gene: TRBJ2-1; CDR3 protein: CASSYDRKQFF; CDR3 DNA: TGTGCCAGCAGCTACGATCGAAAGCAGTTCTTC
clone size: few; D gene: .; V gene: TRBV3-1; J gene: TRBJ2-2; CDR3 protein: CASSQMVAPSNTGELFF; CDR3 DNA: TGTGCCAGCAGTCAGATGGTAGCGCCATCTAACACCGGGGAGCTGTTTTTT
clone size: few; D gene: TRBD1; V gene: TRBV5-4; J gene: TRBJ2-2; CDR3 protein: CASKRDRAAGELFF; CDR3 DNA: TGTGCCAGCAAAAGGGACAGGGCGGCCGGGGAGCTGTTTTTT
clone size: few; D gene: .; V gene: TRBV3-1; J gene: TRBJ2-1; CDR3 protein: CASSQDGTDEQFF; CDR3 DNA: TGTGCCAGCAGCCAAGATGGGACGGATGAGCAGTTCTTC
clone size: .; D gene: .; V gene: TRBV7-9; J gene: TRBJ1-1; CDR3 protein: CASSPAQGREAFF; CDR3 DNA: TGTGCCAGCAGCCCGGCCCAGGGCCGGGAAGCTTTCTTT
clone size: .; D gene: .; V gene: TRBV20-1; J gene: TRBJ2-2; CDR3 protein: CSARNRRTSTGELFF; CDR3 DNA: TGCAGTGCTAGGAATCGGCGAACCAGCACCGGGGAGCTGTTTTTT
clone size: few; D gene: .; V gene: TRBV3-1; J gene: TRBJ1-4; CDR3 protein: CASSTWGADGKLFF; CDR3 DNA: TGTGCCAGCAGCACATGGGGGGCTGACGGAAAACTGTTTTTT
clone size: few; D gene: .; V gene: TRBV3-1; J gene: TRBJ1-1; CDR3 protein: CASSPRGRAEAFF; CDR3 DNA: TGTGCCAGCAGCCCTCGGGGGCGTGCTGAAGCTTTCTTT
clone size: .; D gene: .; V gene: TRBV28; J gene: TRBJ2-1; CDR3 protein: CASKGSPWNEQFF; CDR3 DNA: TGTGCCAGCAAGGGCAGTCCATGGAATGAGCAGTTCTTC
clone size: few; D gene: .; V gene: TRBV5-1; J gene: TRBJ2-7; CDR3 protein: CASSLGIVPGYSEQYF; CDR3 DNA: TGCGCCAGCAGCTTGGGGATCGTGCCCGGGTACTCCGAGCAGTACTTC